The rows below give T cell receptor beta chains drawn from one sample of a study of beta chain features in type 1 diabetes. Profiled with immunoSEQ multiplex PCR; TCRdb holds only in-frame clones, not every one. The sample has 810,000 or so clones; about 17% are singletons. Sample: naive CD4+ T cells from blood. These receptors were obtained from a woman aged 18-29 years in good health. Both conserved end residues are part of each CDR3. The order of the fields is D gene, V gene, J gene, clone size, CDR3 DNA, CDR3 protein. D genes are given only for firm matches. Size values are once, few and many counts, or a class for expanded clones, and some rows have none.

-	TRBV18	TRBJ2-3	-	TGTGCCAGCTCACCAAGCTCCTCAGGCACAGATACGCAGTATTTT	CASSPSSSGTDTQYF
TRBD1	TRBV15	TRBJ1-5	-	TGTGCCACCAGCAGAGGAGACAGGGCTAGGAGCAATCAGCCCCAGCATTTT	CATSRGDRARSNQPQHF
-	TRBV19	TRBJ2-5	few	TGTGCCAGTAGTATGACCGGGGTGGAGACCCAGTACTTC	CASSMTGVETQYF
-	TRBV5-4	TRBJ2-3	-	TGTGCCAGCACGAGCGGGAGCACAGATACGCAGTATTTT	CASTSGSTDTQYF
TRBD1	TRBV18	TRBJ1-5	few	TGTGCCAGCTCACCGGGACAGGGTTATCAGCCCCAGCATTTT	CASSPGQGYQPQHF
-	TRBV5-4	TRBJ1-2	-	TGTGCCAGCAGCTTGGCGGGTACCTATGGCTACACCTTC	CASSLAGTYGYTF
-	TRBV6-5	TRBJ2-7	once	TGTGCCAGCAGTTTATCAACCCGGGGATACGAGCAGTACTTC	CASSLSTRGYEQYF
-	TRBV7-2	TRBJ1-5	few	TGTGCCAGCAGCTCAACCGGCCCCGCTGGGCCCCAGCATTTT	CASSSTGPAGPQHF
-	TRBV6-6	TRBJ2-4	-	TGTGCCAGCAAGCGAGGACTTGACAAAAACATTCAGTACTTC	CASKRGLDKNIQYF
-	TRBV7-2	TRBJ2-5	-	TGTGCCAGCAGCTTATACGCAGAGACCCAGTACTTC	CASSLYAETQYF
-	TRBV28	TRBJ1-1	few	TGTGCCAGCACCCTGAACACGAACACTGAAGCTTTCTTT	CASTLNTNTEAFF
TRBD1	TRBV19	TRBJ2-1	few	TGTGCCAGTAGCCAACCGGGACAGGGGTCGCTTGGTGAGCAGTTCTTC	CASSQPGQGSLGEQFF
-	TRBV28	TRBJ2-4	few	TGTGCCAGCAGTTGGGGGCAACTAGCCAAAAACATTCAGTACTTC	CASSWGQLAKNIQYF
TRBD1	TRBV7-3	TRBJ2-1	-	TGTGCCAGCAGCTTCACAGGGGCGAGTGAGCAGTTCTTC	CASSFTGASEQFF
TRBD1	TRBV6-5	TRBJ1-2	-	TGTGCCAGCAGCTCCGCCGGGACAGGAAACTATGGCTACACCTTC	CASSSAGTGNYGYTF
-	TRBV7-2	TRBJ1-3	once	TGTGCCAGCAGCTCACCGACGGCACAAAGCTCTGGAAACACCATATATTTT	CASSSPTAQSSGNTIYF
TRBD1	TRBV6-1	TRBJ2-5	-	TGTGCCAGCAGTGCTTACAGGGGCCCCGGAGAGACCCAGTACTTC	CASSAYRGPGETQYF
-	TRBV7-8	TRBJ2-2	-	TGTGCCAGCAGCTCCAACCGCGGGCCTCGGTTCACCGGGGAGCTGTTTTTT	CASSSNRGPRFTGELFF
TRBD2	TRBV19	TRBJ2-1	few	TGTGCCAGTAACCCCACCGGTAGCGGGAACGACAATGAGCAGTTCTTC	CASNPTGSGNDNEQFF
-	TRBV28	TRBJ2-1	few	TGTGCCAGCAGTTTTATCGGATCGTCAGGGGTGCAGTTCTTC	CASSFIGSSGVQFF
-	TRBV25-1	TRBJ1-1	-	TGTGCCAGCAGTGGCCCGAACACTGAAGCTTTCTTT	CASSGPNTEAFF
-	TRBV2	TRBJ2-6	-	TGTGCCAGCAGTGAATTACGCGCCTCTGGGGCCAACGTCCTGACTTTC	CASSELRASGANVLTF
TRBD1	TRBV25-1	TRBJ2-1	few	TGTGCCAGCAGTCCCAGACAGGGGGCTCGGAATGAGCAGTTCTTC	CASSPRQGARNEQFF
-	TRBV29-1	TRBJ2-1	few	TGCAGCGTTGCAAGGGGTGGGTCAGAGGAGCAGTTCTTC	CSVARGGSEEQFF
-	TRBV7-6	TRBJ2-5	-	TGTGCCAGCAGCCTCGCGGAGACCCAGTACTTC	CASSLAETQYF
-	TRBV11-2	TRBJ2-1	few	TGTGCCAGTAAGCTAAGGGGAACGGGAGCCAATGAGCAGTTCTTC	CASKLRGTGANEQFF
-	TRBV11-2	TRBJ2-7	-	TGTGCCACGCGGGGGCCCCGCGGAGAGCAGTACTTC	CATRGPRGEQYF